Below, 25 T cell receptor beta chains from the same sample are listed, as sequenced in a study of response to subunit inactivated influenza vaccine. TCRdb analysed the RT-PCR reads with MiXCR anew, one entry per CDR3 protein. The table has about 610,000 distinct CDR3 sequences, 12% to 15% seen once. Specimen: PBMCs from blood, collected approximately 13 days after vaccination. The receptors shown here come from a man between 50 and 59 years old who received an inactivated influenza vaccine.

This chain uses TRBV20-1 with TRBJ2-6; 10 nucleotides match TRBD1. The germline CDR1 and CDR2 sequences are DFQATT and SNEGSKA (reference sequence). This CDR3 is built from 17 residues. Trimming removed 3 bases from V and 3 bases from J; junction bases left unmatched: 8. The CDR3 is CSAREGQGVYGANVLTF. The CDR3 DNA sequence: TGCAGTGCTAGGGAAGGACAGGGGGTCTATGGGGCCAACGTCCTGACTTTC.

To note about this clonotype: An end of the junction differs from the germline gene, which may be a read error. V is TRBV29-1 and J is TRBJ2-2, with TRBD1 identical over 9 bases. The CDR3 spans 14 residues. The germline V gene encodes CDR1 SQVTM and CDR2 ANQGSEA. The CDR3 DNA sequence: TGCAGCGCCTCGTGGGGACAGGGAGCCGGGAAGCTGTTTTTT. Its translation is CSASWGQGAGKLFF.

This clonotype has at least ten counts. This sequence joins TRBV3-1 and TRBJ2-3, with D uncertain. The CDR3 totals 16 residues. V gave up 4 bases and J gave up 2 bases, with 16 bases separating them. Germline V gene lookup returns CDR1 LGHDT and CDR2 YNNKEL (reference sequence). The CDR3 spells CASSPEGRPFTDTQYF. The CDR3 DNA is TGTGCCAGCAGCCCGGAAGGACGGCCATTCACAGATACGCAGTATTTT.

This clonotype came up a few times. The chain is built from TRBV29-1 and TRBJ2-5; TRBD1 is a possible D gene (6 bases). Per germline, CDR1 SQVTM and CDR2 ANQGSEA. The V end lost 6 bases, the J end lost 5 bases, and 25 bases lay between the germline ends. The CDR3 extends over 16 amino acids. DNA for the CDR3: TGCAGCGTCGGTGGACAGCTACAAAATTCTGGGGAGACCCAGTACTTC. This translates into CSVGGQLQNSGETQYF.

The rearrangement links TRBV5-6 to TRBJ2-1, with D hard to call. The CDR3 is 16 amino acids. V was clipped by 2 bases and J by 8 bases, with 20 bases between them. In germline, CDR1 is SGHDT, CDR2 YYEEEE. The CDR3 region is CASSFPTLPLTDEQFF. The CDR3 DNA reads TGTGCCAGCAGCTTCCCTACCTTACCTCTTACCGATGAGCAGTTCTTC.

The chain combines TRBV5-1 with TRBJ2-1, with 8 nucleotides matching TRBD2. The CDR3 loop spans 14 amino acids. V lost 5 bases, J lost 6 bases, and 7 bases stayed unmatched. Looked up from germline, CDR1 is SGHRS and CDR2 is YFSETQ. The CDR3 is CASRIAGGLNEQFF. The CDR3 nucleotides read TGCGCCAGCAGGATCGCGGGGGGCCTCAATGAGCAGTTCTTC. The entire variable domain, with the rest obtained from reference TRBV5-1 and TRBJ2-1, is as follows: KAGVTQTPRYLIKTRGQQVTLSCSPISGHRSVSWYQQTPGQGLQFLFEYFSETQRNKGNFPGRFSGRQFSNSRSEMNVSTLELGDSALYLCASRIAGGLNEQFFGPGTRLTVL.

This clonotype showed up just a few times. The chain combines TRBV5-1 with TRBJ2-1; TRBD2 matches at 10 bases. J lost 7 bases, V lost 1 base, and 11 bases had no gene match. The CDR3 loop spans 17 amino acids. Germline CDR1 reads SGHRS; CDR2 reads YFSETQ. The CDR3 is CASSLTVSSGGANEQFF. As DNA, the CDR3 is TGCGCCAGCAGCTTGACGGTATCGAGCGGGGGGGCAAATGAGCAGTTCTTC.

This sequence joins TRBV12-3 or TRBV12-4 and TRBJ2-3; 11 bases are a match to TRBD2. V dropped 6 bases and J dropped 5; count of bases not matched to a gene: 10. The CDR3 totals 16 residues. The CDR3: CASRVAGGPLRDTQYF. The CDR3 bases are TGTGCCAGCAGAGTAGCGGGAGGGCCTTTAAGAGATACGCAGTATTTT.

This clonotype was detected only a few times. The genes are TRBV12-3 or TRBV12-4 and TRBJ1-3, with no clear D. The CDR3 spans 14 residues. V was trimmed by 3 bases and J by 4 bases, leaving 10 bases between them. The CDR3 region has the DNA TGTGCCAGCAGTTTTCTCCCAGGAGGAAACACCATATATTTT. Its translation is CASSFLPGGNTIYF.

This clonotype was seen a single time. The chain combines TRBV15 with TRBJ2-5, with D perhaps matching TRBD1 (5 bases). V was trimmed by 4 bases and J by 1 base, leaving 10 bases between them. This CDR3 is built from 14 residues. Germline CDR1 LNHNV, CDR2 YYDKDF (reference sequence). DNA of the CDR3: TGTGCCACCAGCACCCAGGGTCCCCAAGAGACCCAGTACTTC. Protein: CATSTQGPQETQYF.

This clonotype has more than one count but fewer than ten. The chain's CDR3 is CSVDRGHTGELFF. Written as DNA, the CDR3 is TGCAGCGTTGACAGGGGGCATACCGGGGAGCTGTTTTTT. This chain links TRBV29-1 with TRBJ2-2; 8 bases are shared with TRBD1. This CDR3 region has 13 residues. CDR1 and CDR2 from the germline V gene are SQVTM and ANQGSEA. The trim removed 3 bases at V and 5 bases at J, leaving 2 bases unmatched.

This clonotype was counted only a few times. V is TRBV6-6 and J is TRBJ1-4; D call uncertain. The length of the CDR3 is 11 residues. Trimming stripped 6 bases from V and 11 bases from J, with 10 bases between. In germline, CDR1 is MNHNY, CDR2 SVGAGI (reference sequence). The CDR3 DNA sequence: TGTGCCAGCAGCCCCAATAGGAAACTGTTTTTT. Its protein product is CASSPNRKLFF.

The sample holds a few counts of this clonotype. The rearrangement joins TRBV9 to TRBJ2-3; D uncertain. The germline V gene has CDR1 SGDLS and CDR2 YYNGEE. V dropped 0 bases and J dropped 0 bases, with 8 bases sitting between them. The CDR3 has 15 amino acids. CDR3 residues: CASSVETRSTDTQYF. CDR3 nucleotides: TGTGCCAGCAGCGTAGAGACGCGGAGCACAGATACGCAGTATTTT.

This clonotype was picked up a small number of times. The V call is TRBV2, the J call TRBJ2-5, with a weak D call TRBD1 (5 bases). Trimming pared 3 bases from V and 3 bases from J, leaving 11 bases between. The CDR3 totals 14 residues. Germline CDR1 reads SNHLY; CDR2 reads FYNNEI. CDR3 coding DNA: TGTGCCAGCAGTGAGGGGCGTAACGAAGAGACCCAGTACTTC. The encoded protein is CASSEGRNEETQYF.

This clonotype was recorded at least ten times. The chain is built from TRBV12-3 or TRBV12-4 and TRBJ1-4; unclear D gene. There are 13 residues in the CDR3. V lost 1 base to trimming and J lost 5 bases, with 5 bases between them. The CDR3 spells CASSLVANEKLFF. CDR3 DNA: TGTGCCAGCAGTTTAGTGGCGAATGAAAAACTGTTTTTT.

This clonotype was seen a handful of times. This sequence joins TRBV11-1 and TRBJ2-3, with D perhaps matching TRBD2 (6 bases). This CDR3 has 15 residues. V was cut by 3 bases and J by 2 bases, with 12 bases left in between. Per the germline V gene, CDR1 is SGHAT and CDR2 is FQDESV (reference sequence). CDR3: CASSFRDFNTDTQYF. CDR3 DNA sequence: TGTGCCAGCAGCTTCAGGGACTTCAACACAGATACGCAGTATTTT.

This clonotype was counted between two and nine times. Here the CDR3 reads CASMFESNTGELFF. The DNA for the CDR3 is TGCGCCAGCATGTTTGAGTCGAACACCGGGGAGCTGTTTTTT. This chain links TRBV5-1 with TRBJ2-2; no firm D call. The CDR3 consists of 14 residues. Germline values: CDR1 SGHRS, CDR2 YFSETQ. Trimming pared 6 bases from V and 0 bases from J, leaving 9 bases between.

This clonotype was detected only a few times. The chain uses TRBV20-1 and TRBJ1-5; the D is unclear. The CDR3 runs to 12 residues. Germline V gene lookup returns CDR1 DFQATT and CDR2 SNEGSKA (reference sequence). Deletions cut 2 bases from V and 6 bases from J, with 8 bases between. CDR3 region: CSARSFSQPQHF. As DNA, the CDR3 is TGCAGTGCTAGATCTTTTTCTCAGCCCCAGCATTTT.

This clonotype was observed at least ten times. The chain is built from TRBV20-1 and TRBJ2-5; 9 bases map to TRBD2. In germline, CDR1 is DFQATT, CDR2 SNEGSKA (reference sequence). The CDR3 consists of 16 residues. J was trimmed by 1 base and V by 0 bases; bases with no gene match: 6. Written as DNA, the CDR3 is TGCAGTGCTAGAGATCCTTTACTAGCGGGCCAAGAGACCCAGTACTTC. The encoded protein is CSARDPLLAGQETQYF.

This clonotype came up once. This may be a read error: a much more frequent sequence differs by one nucleotide. The CDR3 sequence is CARSLFISSGANVLTF. The CDR3 DNA sequence: TGCGCCAGGAGCTTGTTTATTAGCTCTGGGGCCAACGTCCTGACTTTC. This chain uses TRBV5-1 with TRBJ2-6, with D hard to call. In germline, CDR1 is SGHRS, CDR2 YFSETQ. This CDR3 region has 16 residues.

This clonotype was seen at least ten times. This rearrangement joins TRBV10-2 to TRBJ1-1; possibly TRBD1 for D (5 bases). Germline loops: CDR1 WSHSY, CDR2 SAAADI. Trimming pared 11 bases from V and 6 bases from J, leaving 13 bases between. CDR3 length equals 11 residues. The CDR3 loop is CACGGYPEAFF. In nucleotides, the CDR3 is TGCGCCTGTGGGGGATATCCTGAAGCTTTCTTT.

The rearrangement joins TRBV20-1 to TRBJ1-6; TRBD1 aligns across 7 bases. V was pared by 6 bases and J by 11 bases, with 10 bases of the junction left unmatched. The CDR3 loop spans 13 amino acids. Looked up from germline, CDR1 is DFQATT and CDR2 is SNEGSKA (reference sequence). The chain's CDR3 is CSAGGGQQTPLHF. The CDR3 DNA is TGCAGTGCGGGAGGGGGACAGCAAACACCCCTCCACTTT.

J is TRBJ1-1 and V is TRBV20-1, with 8 bases matching TRBD1. With V trimmed by 3 bases and J by 7 bases, 13 bases remained unmatched. Per the germline V gene, CDR1 is DFQATT and CDR2 is SNEGSKA (reference sequence). The CDR3 totals 15 residues. This chain's CDR3 is CSASFAGGPEGEAFF. The CDR3 DNA reads TGCAGTGCTAGTTTCGCAGGGGGCCCCGAGGGTGAAGCTTTCTTT.

The table lists this clonotype with a few counts. The rearrangement uses TRBV4-3 and TRBJ2-6, with D tentatively TRBD1 or TRBD2 (5 bases each). CDR1 and CDR2 from the germline V gene are LGHNA and YSLEER. V dropped 1 base and J dropped 1 base, with 17 bases sitting between them. This CDR3 has 19 residues. CDR3 region: CASSQAWGRLKSGANVLTF. The CDR3 region has the DNA TGCGCCAGCAGCCAAGCGTGGGGGAGATTAAAGTCTGGGGCCAACGTCCTGACTTTC.

In this sample, this clonotype turned up a few times. Because the CDR3's place on the DNA is in doubt, the DNA is left out and the CDR3 is given as listed by TCRdb. The chain has TRBV21-1 and TRBJ2-1; no DNA check was done on the table's D call, TRBD1. TRBV21-1 is designated a pseudogene. The CDR3 has 15 residues if both end residues are counted. This CDR3 reads CASSKWAWGIDEQFF.